Following are 16 T cell receptor beta chains from one sample sequenced in a study of regulatory T cells in long-lasting Graves disease. CDR3-region Arm-PCR and iRepertoire HTBI primers produced the TCR beta libraries. TCRdb reprocessed the multiplex PCR reads with MiXCR, giving one entry per CDR3 protein. The data hold about 400,000 distinct CDR3 sequences, with roughly 15% observed a single time. The time point here: newly diagnosed GD, antithyroid drugs for less than 3 months. PBMC-extracted RNA yielded the TCR library. The sample was peripheral blood mononuclear cells (PBMCs), taken at new diagnosis, from a patient treated with antithyroid drugs. These receptors were collected from a female donor with Graves disease.

With respect to this clonotype: This may come from a read error, since a much larger clone is one base off. The chain has TRBV3-2 and TRBJ2-1; TRBD1, as called in the table, went unchecked against the DNA. TRBV3-2 constitutes a pseudogene. The CDR3 is made up of 13 amino acids. CDR3 sequence: CASAPRGGGEQFF. DNA for the CDR3: TGTGCCAGCGCGCCCCGTGGGGGCGGCGAGCAGTTCTTC.

This clonotype was counted ten times or more. J is TRBJ1-1 and V is TRBV2; D unresolved. The CDR3 has 17 amino acids. V dropped 6 bases and J dropped 0 bases, with 20 bases sitting between them. Looked up from germline, CDR1 is SNHLY and CDR2 is FYNNEI. CDR3 bases: TGTGCCAGCAGGGACTCGAAGACGGACTTCATGAACACTGAAGCTTTCTTT. Translating it yields CASRDSKTDFMNTEAFF.

The chain has TRBV12-5 and TRBJ2-1; 7 nucleotides line up with TRBD2. The CDR3 runs 18 residues. The V and J ends lost 0 bases and 6 bases, in that order; junction bases with no gene match: 14. The germline V gene has CDR1 LGHNT and CDR2 FRNRAP. CDR3 region: CASGLVQVAGVPINEQFF. The DNA of the CDR3 is TGTGCTAGTGGTTTGGTACAGGTGGCGGGAGTCCCCATCAATGAGCAGTTCTTC.

This clonotype was recorded many times. The chain links TRBV6-9 to TRBJ1-5; possible D gene TRBD1, 5 bases. CDR3 length: 15 residues. Trimming took off 2 bases at V and 2 bases at J, with 10 bases between the two ends. Germline values: CDR1 MNHGY, CDR2 SVAAGI. CDR3 amino acids: CASSYGGGGNQPQHF. The CDR3 DNA reads TGTGCCAGCAGTTATGGCGGAGGGGGCAATCAGCCCCAGCATTTT.

This clonotype has a count of ten or more. J is TRBJ2-1 and V is TRBV2; TRBD2 aligns across 8 bases. Germline CDR1 is SNHLY and CDR2 is FYNNEI. With 8 bases clipped from V and 0 bases from J, the junction kept 12 bases outside the gene matches. The CDR3 runs 17 residues. This CDR3 reads CASDGLRGASSYNEQFF. The CDR3 DNA reads as TGTGCCAGCGACGGGTTGCGGGGGGCGTCCTCCTACAATGAGCAGTTCTTC.

Note on this clonotype: This may stem from a read error, because a much larger clone lies one nucleotide away. This chain's CDR3 is CASSETKLVARAALSYEEYF. CDR3 DNA sequence: TGTGCCAGCAGCGAGACCAAGTTGGTCGCGCGAGCGGCACTCTCCTACGAGGAGTACTTC. The gene calls are TRBV6-2 or TRBV6-3 and TRBJ2-7; perhaps TRBD2 as D (5 bases). The CDR3 covers 20 residues. Germline V gene sequence: CDR1 MNHEY, CDR2 SVGEGT.

The chain recombines TRBV30 with TRBJ2-7; 9 positions agree with TRBD1. Trimming removed 2 bases from V and 5 bases from J; junction bases left unmatched: 16. CDR3 length equals 17 residues. CDR1 is GTSNPN, CDR2 SVGIG, per germline (reference sequence). Here the CDR3 DNA reads TGTGCCTGGAGTATTATCGCAGGGACAGGGCTTACCGACGAGCAGTACTTC. Its translation is CAWSIIAGTGLTDEQYF.

At least ten counts were recorded for this clonotype. The CDR3 region has the DNA TGTGCCAGCAGCGGTCGGACACAAAATCAGCCCCAGCATTTT. Protein sequence: CASSGRTQNQPQHF. The rearrangement links TRBV25-1 to TRBJ1-5; D perhaps matches TRBD1 (5 bases). Trimming removed 6 bases from V and 4 bases from J, with 13 bases in between. Germline V lookup: CDR1 MGHDK, CDR2 SYGVNS. The length of the CDR3 is 14 residues.

This clonotype was observed at least ten times. The chain joins TRBV5-1 to TRBJ1-1, with D unclear. Trimming removed 4 bases at V and 1 base at J, with 11 bases between. There are 14 residues in the CDR3. Per germline, CDR1 SGHRS and CDR2 YFSETQ. This CDR3 reads CASSGGLRNTEAFF. CDR3 sequence (DNA): TGCGCCAGCAGCGGCGGACTTCGGAACACTGAAGCTTTCTTT.

This clonotype came up a few times. The rearrangement uses TRBV12-3 or TRBV12-4 and TRBJ1-1, with D tentatively TRBD1 (6 bases). V was cut by 7 bases and J by 0 bases, with 15 bases left in between. This CDR3 is 15 amino acids long. Here the CDR3 DNA reads TGTGCCAGCACTCAGGGGTCGGGGATGAACACTGAAGCTTTCTTT. It yields the protein CASTQGSGMNTEAFF.

This clonotype appeared many times. The V gene is TRBV27, the J gene TRBJ2-5, with no clear D. The CDR3 runs to 13 residues. V dropped 5 bases and J dropped 0 bases, with 7 bases sitting between them. CDR1 and CDR2 from the germline V gene are MNHEY and SMNVEV (reference sequence). CDR3: CASSVEHQETQYF. The CDR3 DNA reads TGTGCCAGCAGTGTAGAGCACCAAGAGACCCAGTACTTC.

This clonotype has just a few counts. The chain couples TRBV2 to TRBJ1-2; D call uncertain. Trimming took off 11 bases at V and 14 bases at J, with 12 bases between the two ends. CDR1 is SNHLY and CDR2 is FYNNEI in the germline V gene. This CDR3 is 8 amino acids long. CDR3 protein: CASRIFTF. The CDR3 bases are TGTGCCTCAAGGATCTTTACCTTC. Supplemented by reference TRBV2 and TRBJ1-2, the full variable domain reads EPEVTQTPSHQVTQMGQEVILRCVPISNHLYFYWYRQILGQKVEFLVSFYNNEISEKSEIFDDQFSVERPDGSNFTLKIRSTKLEDSAMYFCASRIFTFGSGTRLTVV.

The table lists this clonotype with many counts. V usage is TRBV20-1 and J usage is TRBJ2-3; 9 bases align to TRBD2. The CDR3 has 16 residues. Germline-derived CDR1 and CDR2 are DFQATT and SNEGSKA (reference sequence). With 3 bases clipped from V and 0 bases from J, the junction kept 7 bases outside the gene matches. The CDR3 DNA sequence: TGCAGTGCTAGTTCGGCTAGCGGGACTAGCACAGATACGCAGTATTTT. Translating it yields CSASSASGTSTDTQYF.

As for this clonotype: One base separates it from a far larger clone, so it is likely a read error. V gene TRBV27 combines with J gene TRBJ1-1, with 10 bases identical to TRBD1. The CDR3 runs to 18 residues. Germline V gene data show CDR1 as MNHEY and CDR2 as SMNVEV (reference sequence). The J segment lost 4 bases and the V segment lost 4 bases, leaving 15 bases of the junction unmatched. CDR3 in amino acids: CASSSGTGEVVRVTEAFF. Here the CDR3 DNA reads TGTGCCAGCAGTTCCGGGACAGGGGAAGTCGTCCGTGTCACTGAAGCTTTCTTT.

This chain uses TRBV20-1 with TRBJ2-3; D is perhaps TRBD2 (6 bases). The CDR3 extends over 13 amino acids. CDR1 is DFQATT and CDR2 is SNEGSKA in the germline V gene (reference sequence). V lost 3 bases and J 6 bases, leaving 13 bases between the germline ends. This chain's CDR3 is CSASRTTLDTQYF. The DNA of the CDR3 is TGCAGTGCTAGTCGGACTACTCTTGATACGCAGTATTTT.

This clonotype was observed many times. J is TRBJ2-2 and V is TRBV16; D unclear. Deletions cut 1 base from V and 4 bases from J, with 10 bases between. The CDR3 is made up of 15 amino acids. CDR1 and CDR2 from the germline V gene are KGHSY and FQNENV. DNA for the CDR3: TGTGCCAGCAGCCAATTTACCACGTCCACCGGGGAGCTGTTTTTT. It translates to CASSQFTTSTGELFF.